This TCR beta chain was identified during a study of T-cell memory formation after mild COVID-19. Germline-derived CDR1 and CDR2 are MNHNY and SVGAGI (reference sequence). Trimming left V 7 bases short and J 7 bases short, with 14 bases between. This CDR3 spans 12 amino acids. TCRdb fed the 5' RACE reads into MiXCR, producing one record per CDR3 protein. The top ten hold roughly a fifth of the sample, which has around 430,000 distinct CDR3 sequences, around a sixth seen once. Sequenced sample: PBMCs or a T cell subset sorted from them (not recorded which). This sequence was found in a man aged 18 to 30 who had mild COVID-19 (a few samples of this study predate the infection). Cell type and time point are not known. This rearrangement joins TRBV6-6 to TRBJ2-7; TRBD1 or TRBD2 may be the D gene (5 bases each). The CDR3 loop is CASNPVGVEQYF. CDR3 DNA: TGTGCCAGCAACCCAGTGGGGGTTGAGCAGTACTTC.